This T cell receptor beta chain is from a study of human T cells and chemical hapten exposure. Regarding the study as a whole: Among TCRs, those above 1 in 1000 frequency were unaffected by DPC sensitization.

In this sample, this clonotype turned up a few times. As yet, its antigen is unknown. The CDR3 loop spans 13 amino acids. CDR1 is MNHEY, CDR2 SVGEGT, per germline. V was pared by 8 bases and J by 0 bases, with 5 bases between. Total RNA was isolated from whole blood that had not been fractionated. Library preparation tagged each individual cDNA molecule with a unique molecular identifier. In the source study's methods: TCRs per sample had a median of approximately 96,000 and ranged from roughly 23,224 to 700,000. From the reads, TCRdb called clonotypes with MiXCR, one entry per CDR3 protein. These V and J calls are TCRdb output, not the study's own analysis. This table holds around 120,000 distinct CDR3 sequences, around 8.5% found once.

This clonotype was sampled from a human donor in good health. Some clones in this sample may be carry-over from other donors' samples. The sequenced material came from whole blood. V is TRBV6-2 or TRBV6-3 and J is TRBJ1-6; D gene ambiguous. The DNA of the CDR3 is TGTGCCAGCTCTAACTCCTATAATTCACCCCTCCACTTT. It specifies CASSNSYNSPLHF.